This note documents a single T cell receptor (beta chain) sequence. Its antigen remains unknown. This specimen comes from a study of vaccination effects on CD4 cells after COVID-19. Overall study context: Sample provision by two convalescent patients occurred 16 days and one week before vaccination.

V shed 3 bases, J shed 1 base, and the junction held 2 bases outside the gene matches. Germline CDR1 SGHTA, CDR2 FQGTGA. This CDR3 has 16 residues. Only in-frame clones appear in the TCRdb table, and some are missing; sequencing was by immunoSEQ multiplex PCR. The sample records around 47,000 clones, 60% to 75% being singletons. Study-level points and caveats: The study enrolled few convalescent patients and sampled no early post-infection timepoints. New vaccine-induced clones dominated convalescents' post-vaccine spike-reactive clones.

Sequencing followed a ViraFEST assay step that expanded antigen-specific CD4+ T cells with viral peptide pools. A roughly ten-day culture period preceded the isolation of CD4+ T cells. By PCR, the person was confirmed to have had SARS-CoV-2 infection between March and December 2020. A half-volume exchange with IL-2 medium occurred on days 3 and 7. V usage is TRBV7-3 and J usage is TRBJ2-3; TRBD2 agrees at 12 bases. This receptor was identified in a human donor who had a prior SARS-CoV-2 infection. Specimen: CD4+ T cells from PBMCs cultured with a peptide pool, collected before COVID-19 vaccination. CDR3 amino acids: CASSFLAGGGTDTQYF. For the CDR3, the DNA is TGTGCCAGCAGCTTCCTAGCGGGAGGGGGCACAGATACGCAGTATTTT.